This T cell receptor (beta chain) is from a study of T cell changes during pregnancy in multiple sclerosis. The germline CDR1 and CDR2 sequences are SGHAT and FQNNGV. V gave up 4 bases and J gave up 5 bases; unmatched junction bases: 7. CDR3 size: 14 residues. Here immunoSEQ multiplex PCR was the method, and the copy in TCRdb shows in-frame clones only, minus some. Among 45,000 to 65,000 clones listed, 80% to 95% were seen once. The starting material was CD4+ T cells from peripheral blood mononuclear cells, obtained in the third trimester of pregnancy. The rearrangement links TRBV11-2 to TRBJ1-2; 7 positions match TRBD1. This TCR came from a female donor with multiple sclerosis, enrolled in a pregnancy study. Here the CDR3 DNA reads TGTGCCAGCAGCTCCCTTGACAGGGTTTATGGCTACACCTTC. Encoded protein: CASSSLDRVYGYTF.